These 31 T cell receptor beta chains originate from one sample sequenced in a study of early T cells in non-severe SARS-CoV-2 infection. TCRdb itself ran the 5' RACE reads through MiXCR, one entry per CDR3 protein. The repertoire consists of 86,000 or so distinct CDR3 sequences, with around 15% occurring once and the leading ten covering approximately 3.3%. Sequencing was performed on whole blood. The receptors shown here come from an adult who was a healthcare worker with PCR-confirmed SARS-CoV-2 infection or an uninfected control (not recorded which).

This clonotype was observed a few times. V usage is TRBV4-1 and J usage is TRBJ1-6; D uncertain. The CDR3 has 15 amino acids. From germline, CDR1 is MGHRA and CDR2 YSYEKL. Trimming shortened V by 1 base and J by 7 bases, and 11 bases separated the two germline ends. The CDR3 loop reads CASSQVFYGNSPLHF. DNA of the CDR3: TGCGCCAGCAGCCAAGTTTTCTACGGGAATTCACCCCTCCACTTT.

The sample holds many counts of this clonotype. The J gene is TRBJ2-1, the V gene TRBV6-1; 8 bases match TRBD2. CDR1 MNHNS and CDR2 SASEGT come from the germline V gene. J lost 7 bases, V lost 7 bases, and 12 bases had no gene match. This CDR3 spans 15 amino acids. CDR3 bases: TGTGCCAGCACTCGAGGCGGGGGGCTCGGAAATGAGCAGTTCTTC. As protein: CASTRGGGLGNEQFF.

This clonotype was observed a few times. The chain has TRBV4-1 and TRBJ2-1; the match to TRBD2 covers 14 bases. Trimming cost V 4 bases and J 7 bases; bases outside gene matches: 6. The CDR3 has 16 amino acids. The V gene's germline CDR1 is MGHRA and CDR2 YSYEKL. CDR3 bases: TGCGCCAGCAGCCGAGGGACTAGCGGGAGAATAAATGAGCAGTTCTTC. Translated, it gives CASSRGTSGRINEQFF.

This clonotype was seen many times. The chain joins TRBV6-1 to TRBJ1-5; a possible D gene is TRBD1 (5 bases). CDR1 is MNHNS, CDR2 SASEGT, per germline. V lost 7 bases to trimming and J lost 0 bases, with 28 bases between them. The CDR3 totals 20 residues. The CDR3 spells CASIRGHTAWDSHSNQPQHF. CDR3 coding DNA: TGTGCCAGCATTCGAGGGCATACAGCGTGGGACTCCCATAGCAATCAGCCCCAGCATTTT.

This clonotype has more than one count but fewer than ten. This chain connects TRBV5-1 to TRBJ2-2; 11 bases align to TRBD2. Looked up from germline, CDR1 is SGHRS and CDR2 is YFSETQ. The CDR3 covers 19 residues. V shed 0 bases and J 5 bases; nucleotides not matched to a gene: 12. The CDR3 spells CASSLAHGSGGAWTGELFF. CDR3 sequence (DNA): TGCGCCAGCAGCTTGGCCCACGGTAGCGGGGGGGCCTGGACCGGGGAGCTGTTTTTT.

This clonotype appeared many times. The chain joins TRBV7-8 to TRBJ2-2; D uncertain. Between the trimmed V and J ends, which lost 5 bases and 5 bases, there was a span of 12 bases. Germline V lookup: CDR1 SGHVS, CDR2 FQNEAQ. The CDR3 runs 14 residues. The CDR3 DNA is TGTGCCAGCAGCCCCGCGAAGCGAACCGGGGAGCTGTTTTTT. Its protein product is CASSPAKRTGELFF.

This clonotype was counted ten times or more. This rearrangement joins TRBV10-3 to TRBJ2-3, with D unclear. CDR1 is ENHRY and CDR2 is SYGVKD in the germline V gene. The V end was cut by 6 bases, the J end by 0 bases, with 7 bases between. There are 13 residues in the CDR3. CDR3 coding DNA: TGTGCCATCAGGGGCTCAAGCACAGATACGCAGTATTTT. This sequence encodes CAIRGSSTDTQYF.

The V and J genes are TRBV11-2 and TRBJ2-2, with D possibly matching TRBD1 (5 bases). Germline loops: CDR1 SGHAT, CDR2 FQNNGV. The CDR3 spans 14 residues. V shed 4 bases and J shed 2 bases, with 8 bases lying between them. The CDR3 sequence is CASSWGLNTGELFF. In nucleotides, the CDR3 is TGTGCCAGCAGCTGGGGCCTCAACACCGGGGAGCTGTTTTTT.

This clonotype was seen repeatedly, ten times or more. This chain links TRBV19 with TRBJ2-2; 7 bases agree with TRBD2. From germline, CDR1 is LNHDA and CDR2 SQIVND (reference sequence). The V segment lost 5 bases and the J segment 3 bases; nucleotides outside the gene matches: 3. This CDR3 comprises 14 residues. Here the CDR3 DNA reads TGTGCCAGTAGTCTGACTAGCCACACCGGGGAGCTGTTTTTT. It codes for CASSLTSHTGELFF.

CDR3 sequence: CASGWGRVGEKLFF. Written as DNA, the CDR3 is TGTGCCAGCGGATGGGGGCGGGTTGGTGAAAAACTGTTTTTT. The chain combines TRBV7-2 with TRBJ1-4, with D maybe TRBD1 (6 bases). This CDR3 has 14 amino acids. Trimming left V 8 bases short and J 7 bases short, with 17 bases between. Germline values: CDR1 SGHTA, CDR2 FQGNSA.

V gene TRBV24-1 combines with J gene TRBJ2-1; D not certain. The V gene's germline CDR1 is KGHDR and CDR2 SFDVKD. V was shortened by 0 bases and J by 4 bases, with 6 bases between the two germline ends. The CDR3 loop spans 14 amino acids. The CDR3 spells CATSDLGEYNEQFF. Here the CDR3 DNA reads TGTGCCACCAGTGATTTGGGGGAATACAATGAGCAGTTCTTC.

This clonotype was seen at least ten times. The rearrangement uses TRBV12-3 or TRBV12-4 and TRBJ2-7; TRBD1 is a possible D gene (5 bases). Trimming removed 3 bases from V and 1 base from J, with 13 bases in between. The CDR3 length is 15 residues. The CDR3 here is CASSFQGRPSYEQYF. Written as DNA, the CDR3 is TGTGCCAGCAGTTTCCAGGGCCGTCCGTCCTACGAGCAGTACTTC.

This clonotype was recorded a few times. The chain employs TRBV12-3 or TRBV12-4 and TRBJ1-2; 7 positions agree with TRBD1. The junction had 7 bases not matched to a gene; V was cut back by 1 base and J by 8 bases. CDR3 length equals 14 residues. CDR3 DNA sequence: TGTGCCAGCAGTTTAGAAGGGACAGTGGTAGGCTACACCTTC. Amino acids: CASSLEGTVVGYTF.

This clonotype has a handful of counts. The rearrangement uses TRBV3-1 and TRBJ2-3; 8 bases are shared with TRBD2. In germline, CDR1 is LGHDT, CDR2 YNNKEL (reference sequence). V trimming: 4 bases; J trimming: 11 bases; junction bases outside the gene matches: 23. The CDR3 is 18 residues long. In nucleotides, the CDR3 is TGTGCCAGCAGCCCACCAGGTCACAGCGGGAGACCAGGGGCAGAGCAGTATTTT. It encodes CASSPPGHSGRPGAEQYF.

This clonotype has ten or more counts. The V and J genes are TRBV3-1 and TRBJ2-2; 10 bases are a match to TRBD1. Losses at the gene ends were 0 bases for V and 9 bases for J; bases not matched to a gene: 7. The germline gives CDR1 LGHDT, CDR2 YNNKEL (reference sequence). This CDR3 comprises 16 residues. The CDR3 protein is CASSQDKGQGTRELFF. Here the CDR3 DNA reads TGTGCCAGCAGCCAAGATAAGGGACAGGGGACCCGGGAGCTGTTTTTT.

Comment on this clonotype: A much larger clone differs by one base, so this may be a read error. The V gene is TRBV7-9, the J gene TRBJ2-7; the D call may be TRBD1 or TRBD2 (5 bases each). The CDR3 covers 14 residues. The V gene's germline CDR1 is SEHNR and CDR2 FQNEAQ (reference sequence). CDR3: CASSLDGASCEQYF. In nucleotides, the CDR3 is TGTGCCAGCAGCTTAGACGGGGCTTCCTGCGAGCAGTACTTC.

The rearrangement joins TRBV6-6 to TRBJ2-3; TRBD1 agrees at 8 bases. J lost 4 bases, V lost 6 bases, and 18 bases had no gene match. The germline gives CDR1 MNHNY, CDR2 SVGAGI (reference sequence). The CDR3 runs to 18 residues. CDR3 region: CASRPDRGEGWSPDTQYF. Here the CDR3 DNA reads TGTGCCAGCAGACCCGACAGGGGAGAAGGATGGTCCCCAGATACGCAGTATTTT.

The rearrangement links TRBV3-1 to TRBJ2-1; 11 bases fit TRBD2. Germline V gives CDR1 LGHDT, CDR2 YNNKEL (reference sequence). The CDR3 has 15 amino acids. J lost 6 bases, V lost 2 bases, and 3 bases had no gene match. In DNA form, the CDR3 reads TGTGCCAGCAGCCAATTTAGCGGGGGGGTCAATGAGCAGTTCTTC. Translation gives CASSQFSGGVNEQFF.

This clonotype was observed a few times. The rearrangement uses TRBV7-9 and TRBJ1-4; unclear D gene. Trimming took off 5 bases at V and 8 bases at J, with 9 bases between the two ends. This CDR3 has 12 amino acids. Per germline, CDR1 SEHNR and CDR2 FQNEAQ (reference sequence). CDR3 sequence (DNA): TGTGCCAGCAGCGATAACAGCGAAAAACTGTTTTTT. It translates to CASSDNSEKLFF.

This clonotype has a count of ten or more. The V call is TRBV25-1, the J call TRBJ2-5; TRBD2 matches 7 bases. With V trimmed by 4 bases and J by 2 bases, 1 base remained unmatched. CDR1 and CDR2 (germline): MGHDK, SYGVNS. The CDR3 contains 13 residues. The CDR3 DNA reads TGTGCCAGCAGTGCAGCGGGACAAGAGACCCAGTACTTC. This gives the protein CASSAAGQETQYF.

This clonotype has just a few counts. The chain couples TRBV18 to TRBJ2-3, with D perhaps assigned TRBD1 or TRBD2 (6 bases each). CDR1 and CDR2 (germline): KGHSH, LQKENI. The V end was cut by 4 bases, the J end by 4 bases, with 12 bases between. There are 14 residues in the CDR3. CDR3 coding DNA: TGTGCCAGCTCACTTGGGGGGCCGTCAGATACGCAGTATTTT. It specifies CASSLGGPSDTQYF.

This clonotype was seen a single time. The chain carries TRBV6-5 and TRBJ2-5; TRBD2 is a possible D gene (7 bases). Trimming removed 2 bases from V and 2 bases from J, with 9 bases in between. CDR3 length: 14 amino acids. CDR1 is MNHEY, CDR2 SVGAGI, per germline. The CDR3 loop reads CASSYRGGQETQYF. The CDR3 DNA reads as TGTGCCAGCAGTTACAGGGGGGGGCAAGAGACCCAGTACTTC.

This clonotype was recorded many times. The gene calls are TRBV5-1 and TRBJ2-2; D is perhaps TRBD1 (5 bases). V was cut by 0 bases and J by 4 bases, with 13 bases left in between. Germline values: CDR1 SGHRS, CDR2 YFSETQ. The CDR3 totals 16 residues. CDR3 residues: CASSLGAGYGTGELFF. The CDR3 DNA follows: TGCGCCAGCAGCTTGGGGGCAGGGTATGGCACCGGGGAGCTGTTTTTT.

This chain connects TRBV3-1 to TRBJ2-3; 7 nucleotides agree with TRBD1. V was clipped by 4 bases and J by 4 bases; unmatched bases: 11. There are 16 residues in the CDR3. Germline assignment: CDR1 LGHDT and CDR2 YNNKEL (reference sequence). The CDR3 DNA reads TGTGCCAGCAGCCGCCTATCCGGGACAGAGTCAGATACGCAGTATTTT. Its translation: CASSRLSGTESDTQYF.

This clonotype was detected a few times. The genes are TRBV11-2 and TRBJ2-2; tentative D call: TRBD1 (5 bases). Germline V CDR1 and CDR2: SGHAT, FQNNGV. The CDR3 spans 16 residues. Trimming pared 6 bases from V and 0 bases from J, leaving 14 bases between. CDR3 protein: CASRPFLTANTGELFF. The CDR3 DNA reads TGTGCCAGCAGACCCTTTTTGACAGCGAACACCGGGGAGCTGTTTTTT.

As to this clonotype: A much larger clone lies a single base off, so this may be a read error. The chain is built from TRBV20-1 and TRBJ1-5; a possible D gene is TRBD1 (5 bases). Trimming left V 0 bases short and J 7 bases short, with 16 bases between. From germline, CDR1 is DFQATT and CDR2 SNEGSKA (reference sequence). The CDR3 length is 15 residues. CDR3 DNA sequence: TGCAGTGCTAGAGAGGGACTCACCTTTAAACAGCCCCAGCATTTT. Amino acids: CSAREGLTFKQPQHF.

The sample holds a few counts of this clonotype. The chain uses TRBV9 and TRBJ2-3; no clear D gene. Trimming pared 0 bases from V and 1 base from J, leaving 6 bases between. The CDR3 sequence is 14 residues long. Germline CDR1 and CDR2: SGDLS and YYNGEE. CDR3 DNA sequence: TGTGCCAGCAGCGTAGCGGTCCGCACAGATACGCAGTATTTT. This encodes CASSVAVRTDTQYF.

This clonotype was seen at least ten times. The genes are TRBV7-9 and TRBJ2-1, with 8 bases identical to TRBD2. Unmatched junction bases numbered 5, after V lost 3 bases and J lost 4 bases. The CDR3 has 15 residues. The germline gives CDR1 SEHNR, CDR2 FQNEAQ (reference sequence). CDR3 sequence reads: CASSLGTSGYNEQFF. Written as DNA, the CDR3 is TGTGCCAGCAGCTTGGGCACTAGCGGTTACAATGAGCAGTTCTTC.

This clonotype was counted many times. The V and J genes are TRBV2 and TRBJ2-7, with 10 bases matching TRBD2. The J segment lost 0 bases and the V segment lost 4 bases, leaving 3 bases of the junction unmatched. CDR1 and CDR2 from the germline V gene are SNHLY and FYNNEI. This CDR3 has 15 amino acids. CDR3 sequence reads: CASSVGLASSYEQYF. CDR3 nucleotides: TGTGCCAGCAGTGTGGGACTAGCGAGCTCCTACGAGCAGTACTTC.

This clonotype was observed at least ten times. The chain carries TRBV6-1 and TRBJ2-3; the D gene could be TRBD1 or TRBD2 (5 bases each). Per the germline V gene, CDR1 is MNHNS and CDR2 is SASEGT. Trimming took off 3 bases at V and 6 bases at J, with 10 bases between the two ends. This CDR3 region has 13 residues. The CDR3 DNA follows: TGTGCCAGCAGTGAGATGAGGGGTGATACGCAGTATTTT. Protein: CASSEMRGDTQYF.

This clonotype was observed a handful of times. The chain joins TRBV5-1 to TRBJ2-2, with D possibly called TRBD1 or TRBD2 (6 bases each). Looked up from germline, CDR1 is SGHRS and CDR2 is YFSETQ. Trimming cost V 0 bases and J 5 bases, with 17 bases left between them. This CDR3 spans 17 amino acids. CDR3 nucleotide sequence: TGCGCCAGCAGCTTGGCCGTAAACAGGGCGGGGACCGGGGAGCTGTTTTTT. It yields the protein CASSLAVNRAGTGELFF. The whole variable domain, remainder taken from reference TRBV5-1 and TRBJ2-2, is KAGVTQTPRYLIKTRGQQVTLSCSPISGHRSVSWYQQTPGQGLQFLFEYFSETQRNKGNFPGRFSGRQFSNSRSEMNVSTLELGDSALYLCASSLAVNRAGTGELFFGEGSRLTVL.